Below, 26 T cell receptor beta chains from the same sample are listed, as sequenced in a study of a mutant IDH1 vaccine in newly diagnosed glioma. For these TCRs, the target antigens are not known. As to time point: week 5, during vaccination. The vaccine gave 300 ug of a 20-mer mutant IDH1 peptide subcutaneously per dose. TCRdb's copy holds only in-frame clones and misses some; the assay was immunoSEQ multiplex PCR. Found here are about 42,000 clones, approximately 85% of them singletons; the top ten hold around 1.7%. This sample comprised PBMCs, obtained from a glioma patient whose treatment included an IDH1 peptide vaccine. The receptors shown here come from a man aged 40-49 years with glioma.

The chain is built from TRBV7-4 and TRBJ2-3; either TRBD1 or TRBD2 may fit D (5 bases each). This CDR3 is 15 amino acids long. Germline CDR1 is SGHVT and CDR2 is SQSDAQ. The V and J ends lost 7 bases and 2 bases respectively, with 16 bases between them. CDR3 loop: CASTTTRGPTDTQYF. Written as DNA, the CDR3 is TGTGCCAGCACCACAACGAGGGGACCCACAGATACGCAGTATTTT.

This clone was seen just once. The rearrangement joins TRBV7-3 to TRBJ1-1, with D uncertain. CDR1 SGHTA and CDR2 FQGTGA come from the germline V gene. The CDR3 has 14 residues. Trimming stripped 3 bases from V and 4 bases from J, with 12 bases between. The CDR3 bases are TGTGCCAGCAGCTTGATGAGGGTGGGCACTGAAGCTTTCTTT. This translates into CASSLMRVGTEAFF.

CDR3 coding DNA: TGCGCCAGCAGCTTTGGGGACAGTACTTTGGGGACCTTC. Its protein product is CASSFGDSTLGTF. This sequence joins TRBV5-1 and TRBJ1-2, with 7 bases matching TRBD1. CDR3 size: 13 residues. Per the germline V gene, CDR1 is SGHRS and CDR2 is YFSETQ. Trimming took 2 bases from V and 14 from J; bases not matched to a gene: 12.

The chain recombines TRBV5-8 with TRBJ1-2, with TRBD1 matching 8 bases. The CDR3 is 14 residues long. Germline trimming cut 4 bases from V and 5 bases from J; bases unmatched to any gene: 7. Per germline, CDR1 SGHTS and CDR2 YDEGEE. The CDR3 DNA follows: TGTGCCAGCAGCCATAGGACAGGGAGTTATGGCTACACCTTC. This codes for CASSHRTGSYGYTF.

V usage is TRBV2 and J usage is TRBJ2-1, with 10 bases aligning to TRBD2. The J segment lost 12 bases and the V segment lost 6 bases, leaving 5 bases of the junction unmatched. CDR1 and CDR2 (germline): SNHLY, FYNNEI. This CDR3 comprises 12 residues. In nucleotides, the CDR3 is TGTGCCAGCAGGCGAGAGCGGGAGGGGCAGTTCTTC. Translating gives CASRREREGQFF.

Relative to its sample, this clone is medium-sized (0.01 to 0.1%). V and J are TRBV4-1 and TRBJ2-7, with 7 positions matching TRBD1. Germline CDR1 and CDR2: MGHRA and YSYEKL. The J segment lost 3 bases and the V segment lost 4 bases, leaving 6 bases of the junction unmatched. The length of the CDR3 is 14 residues. CDR3 nucleotides: TGCGCCAGCAGCCCGCAAACAGGGGACTACGAGCAGTACTTC. It codes for CASSPQTGDYEQYF.

V and J are TRBV7-9 and TRBJ1-1; maybe TRBD1 (6 bases). CDR1 and CDR2 (germline): SEHNR, FQNEAQ (reference sequence). The CDR3 totals 14 residues. Trimming took 5 bases from V and 6 from J, leaving 16 bases between them. The CDR3 spells CASSPPGTTSEAFF. DNA for the CDR3: TGTGCCAGCAGCCCCCCCGGGACAACCTCTGAAGCTTTCTTT.

This rearrangement joins TRBV2 to TRBJ1-3; TRBD1 is a possible D gene (6 bases). Looked up from germline, CDR1 is SNHLY and CDR2 is FYNNEI. Trimming took 8 bases from V and 4 from J, leaving 15 bases between them. This CDR3 contains 14 residues. The CDR3 reads CASLDSAWGNTIYF. As DNA, the CDR3 is TGTGCCAGCTTGGACAGTGCGTGGGGAAACACCATATATTTT.

The chain employs TRBV7-2 and TRBJ2-7; D uncertain. Trimming removed 3 bases at V and 1 base at J, with 10 bases between. This CDR3 contains 14 residues. Germline CDR1 and CDR2: SGHTA and FQGNSA. The CDR3 DNA reads as TGTGCCAGCAGCTTCCTGCACTCTTCCTACGAGCAGTACTTC. It yields the protein CASSFLHSSYEQYF. The whole variable domain, remainder taken from reference TRBV7-2 and TRBJ2-7, is GAGVSQSPSNKVTEKGKDVELRCDPISGHTALYWYRQSLGQGLEFLIYFQGNSAPDKSGLPSDRFSAERTGGSVSTLTIQRTQQEDSAVYLCASSFLHSSYEQYFGPGTRLTVT.

This chain joins TRBV4-1 and TRBJ2-1; D could derive from TRBD1 or TRBD2 (5 bases each). V lost 3 bases and J 5 bases, leaving 11 bases between the germline ends. Germline V gene sequence: CDR1 MGHRA, CDR2 YSYEKL. This CDR3 comprises 14 residues. This chain's CDR3 is CASSQGPGNNEQFF. DNA for the CDR3: TGCGCCAGCAGCCAGGGGCCGGGAAACAATGAGCAGTTCTTC.

This sequence joins TRBV6-1 and TRBJ2-6; a possible D gene is TRBD2 (5 bases). Trimming pared 4 bases from V and 0 bases from J, leaving 13 bases between. The CDR3 covers 17 residues. Per the germline V gene, CDR1 is MNHNS and CDR2 is SASEGT. CDR3 nucleotide sequence: TGTGCCAGCAGTGGTCGTCCGGGAACCTCTGGGGCCAACGTCCTGACTTTC. Protein: CASSGRPGTSGANVLTF.

V is TRBV27 and J is TRBJ2-7, with a tentative D call TRBD2 (6 bases). The CDR3 length is 13 residues. The germline V and J ends were trimmed by 2 bases and 5 bases, with 10 bases remaining between them. CDR1 and CDR2 from the germline V gene are MNHEY and SMNVEV (reference sequence). For the CDR3, the DNA is TGTGCCAGCAGTTTACGGGAGTGGAACGAGCAGTACTTC. Its protein product is CASSLREWNEQYF.

The chain employs TRBV7-2 and TRBJ2-2; D is ambiguous. V lost 2 bases and J lost 2, with 6 bases in between. The CDR3 covers 14 residues. Germline values: CDR1 SGHTA, CDR2 FQGNSA. Here the CDR3 reads CASSLSLNTGELFF. The CDR3 DNA is TGTGCCAGCAGCTTATCACTAAACACCGGGGAGCTGTTTTTT.

V and J are TRBV7-9 and TRBJ2-5; tentatively, D is TRBD1 or TRBD2 (5 bases each). Between the trimmed V and J ends, which lost 0 bases and 5 bases, there was a span of 10 bases. The germline CDR1 and CDR2 sequences are SEHNR and FQNEAQ (reference sequence). This CDR3 contains 14 residues. The CDR3 bases are TGTGCCAGCAGCTTAGCCTCCGGGGCGGAGACCCAGTACTTC. It encodes CASSLASGAETQYF.

This sequence joins TRBV5-1 and TRBJ2-7, with TRBD2 as a possible D gene (5 bases). With 0 bases removed from V and 3 bases from J, the gap between germline ends came to 10 bases. The CDR3 sequence is 14 residues long. CDR1 and CDR2 from the germline V gene are SGHRS and YFSETQ. CDR3 DNA: TGCGCCAGCAGCTTGGGTCCGGGGAGCTACGAGCAGTACTTC. Protein product: CASSLGPGSYEQYF.

The chain is built from TRBV5-6 and TRBJ2-2, with 7 positions matching TRBD2. The CDR3 covers 17 residues. J lost 4 bases, V lost 2 bases, and 11 bases had no gene match. CDR1 and CDR2 (germline): SGHDT, YYEEEE. The CDR3 nucleotides read TGTGCCAGCAGCTTCGATTTCGGGGGGTGGGGCACCGGGGAGCTGTTTTTT. It encodes CASSFDFGGWGTGELFF.

The CDR3 loop reads CASSSSRRYNEQFF. The CDR3 nucleotides read TGTGCCAGCAGTTCCTCACGACGGTACAATGAGCAGTTCTTC. The V call is TRBV27, the J call TRBJ2-1; no clear D gene. Trimming took 4 bases from V and 4 from J, leaving 11 bases between them. The CDR3 has 14 residues. Germline V lookup: CDR1 MNHEY, CDR2 SMNVEV (reference sequence).

This rearrangement joins TRBV27 to TRBJ1-3; the match to TRBD1 covers 10 bases. The CDR3 covers 15 residues. Germline values: CDR1 MNHEY, CDR2 SMNVEV (reference sequence). Trimming cost V 6 bases and J 3 bases; bases outside gene matches: 5. The CDR3 loop reads CASRRTGGSGNTIYF. CDR3 nucleotides: TGTGCCAGCAGGCGGACAGGGGGAAGTGGAAACACCATATATTTT.

V is TRBV7-2 and J is TRBJ2-7, with no clear D. Per germline, CDR1 SGHTA and CDR2 FQGNSA. This CDR3 contains 15 residues. V was pared by 6 bases and J by 1 base, with 16 bases between. CDR3 sequence (DNA): TGTGCCAGCAGGCCTCGGGTGGACCTTTCCTACGAGCAGTACTTC. As protein: CASRPRVDLSYEQYF.

This chain uses TRBV6-1 with TRBJ2-7, with 11 bases that match TRBD2. Germline-derived CDR1 and CDR2 are MNHNS and SASEGT. Trimming took 3 bases from V and 1 from J; bases not matched to a gene: 2. This CDR3 comprises 15 residues. The CDR3 here is CASSERTSGSYEQYF. CDR3 sequence (DNA): TGTGCCAGCAGTGAGCGGACTAGCGGGTCCTACGAGCAGTACTTC.

The rearrangement joins TRBV7-3 to TRBJ2-5; no firm D call. This CDR3 has 14 amino acids. Germline V gene sequence: CDR1 SGHTA, CDR2 FQGTGA. Trimming shortened V by 1 base and J by 5 bases, and 11 bases separated the two germline ends. CDR3 protein: CASSLSSSRETQYF. DNA of the CDR3: TGTGCCAGCAGCTTAAGTAGCTCCCGGGAGACCCAGTACTTC.

The chain employs TRBV9 and TRBJ2-3; D is unclear. Trimming cost V 0 bases and J 1 base, with 6 bases left between them. This CDR3 has 14 amino acids. Per the germline V gene, CDR1 is SGDLS and CDR2 is YYNGEE. In DNA form, the CDR3 reads TGTGCCAGCAGCGTAGCTCTAGGCACAGATACGCAGTATTTT. Translated: CASSVALGTDTQYF.

This clone was recorded a few times. V and J are TRBV12-5 and TRBJ2-2; unclear D gene. The ends were cut back, 0 bases at V and 6 bases at J, with 8 bases in the middle. Germline V lookup: CDR1 LGHNT, CDR2 FRNRAP. This CDR3 comprises 14 residues. The CDR3: CASGLVPFPGELFF. The DNA for the CDR3 is TGTGCTAGTGGTTTGGTCCCGTTCCCCGGGGAGCTGTTTTTT.

This clone has a single count. The rearrangement links TRBV9 to TRBJ2-3; D perhaps matches TRBD2 (6 bases). Deletions cut 7 bases from V and 2 bases from J, with 8 bases between. Per the germline V gene, CDR1 is SGDLS and CDR2 is YYNGEE. This CDR3 region has 12 residues. CDR3 DNA: TGTGCCAGCGGGCGGGACACAGATACGCAGTATTTT. Translating it yields CASGRDTDTQYF.

This clone was counted between two and nine times. The chain uses TRBV9 and TRBJ2-4; 15 bases agree with TRBD2. The CDR3 consists of 18 residues. J lost 4 bases, V lost 4 bases, and 9 bases had no gene match. The germline gives CDR1 SGDLS, CDR2 YYNGEE. The CDR3 bases are TGTGCCAGCAGCCCTTCGGGACTAGCGGGAGGATTGAAAAACATTCAGTACTTC. Translation gives CASSPSGLAGGLKNIQYF.

In its sample, this clone ranks as medium-sized. The genes are TRBV4-2 and TRBJ1-3; D gene unclear. Trimming cost V 0 bases and J 3 bases, with 6 bases left between them. Germline V gene lookup returns CDR1 LGHNA and CDR2 YNFKEQ. The CDR3 is made up of 14 amino acids. CDR3 amino acids: CASSQDGFGNTIYF. In DNA, the CDR3 is TGTGCCAGCAGCCAAGATGGGTTTGGAAACACCATATATTTT.